This T cell receptor beta chain was profiled in a study of cytomegalovirus exposure and HLA in healthy donors. Findings of the study overall: V- and J-gene trimming of TCR beta was linked (in a later analysis) to a missense DCLRE1C variant. Later analysis suggested links between common viral pathogens and several top significant clusters. A later analysis, which compared TCR beta chains of equal frequency, found the HLA-associated ones more clonally expanded.

In regard to this clone: The antigen remains unidentified.

It was with 60 Vbeta and 13 Jbeta primers that the PCR ran. The table came from immunoSEQ multiplex PCR; TCRdb's copy has only in-frame clones and leaves some out. The table includes 150,000 or so clones, approximately 80% detected once. This CDR3 has 12 residues. Per the germline V gene, CDR1 is LNHDA and CDR2 is SQIVND (reference sequence). V shed 8 bases and J shed 5 bases, with 13 bases lying between them. This receptor was obtained from a male donor in good health and CMV-seronegative. Material: PBMCs. The V gene is TRBV19, the J gene TRBJ2-7, with a possible D match to TRBD1 (6 bases). CDR3 nucleotide sequence: TGTGCCAGTGGGGGCAGGACGGACGAGCAGTACTTC. It codes for CASGGRTDEQYF.